This T cell receptor beta chain comes out of a study of PD-1 blockade in mismatch repair-deficient tumors. The CDR3 has 14 residues. The germline V gene encodes CDR1 SGHRS and CDR2 YFSETQ. Losses at the gene ends were 4 bases for V and 6 bases for J; bases not matched to a gene: 10. The study's findings and limits: About 4.5% of the roughly 140 peptide-expanded blood TCRs were also found in tumor.

This sample's time point: approximately 11-day in vitro stimulation with candidate neoantigen peptide 2. An identically run culture lacking peptide was the fold-change baseline. This table comes from immunoSEQ multiplex PCR, and its TCRdb copy is limited to in-frame clones, with some not included. The table lists over 9,000 clones, around 88% of them singletons. About this clone itself: Antigen specificity is unknown.

This TCR derives from an adult with mismatch repair-deficient cancer. The source material was cells cultured in vitro, sampled from a patient treated with pembrolizumab. The V gene is TRBV5-1, the J gene TRBJ2-7; 7 bases fit TRBD1. The CDR3 sequence: CASSIGQAWGEQYF. The CDR3, as DNA: TGCGCCAGCAGCATAGGACAGGCCTGGGGCGAGCAGTACTTC. The full variable domain, completed using reference TRBV5-1 and TRBJ2-7, is KAGVTQTPRYLIKTRGQQVTLSCSPISGHRSVSWYQQTPGQGLQFLFEYFSETQRNKGNFPGRFSGRQFSNSRSEMNVSTLELGDSALYLCASSIGQAWGEQYFGPGTRLTVT.